These 3 T cell receptor beta chains were sequenced from one sample in a study of shared clonotypes between healthy human individuals. Assay used: immunoSEQ multiplex PCR; TCRdb lists only in-frame clones, some missing. This sample carries millions of clones, approximately 95% of them seen once, and the ten largest clones take 0.13%. Sample: naive CD4+ T cells sorted from blood. Subset defined: CD45RA+ positively selected. The origin of the receptors is a young man in good health.

This chain links TRBV7-8 with TRBJ2-1; D is ambiguous. The V and J ends lost 1 base and 6 bases respectively, with 16 bases between them. The CDR3 spans 16 residues. Germline loops: CDR1 SGHVS, CDR2 FQNEAQ. The CDR3 is CASSLDGVLGSNEQFF. DNA of the CDR3: TGTGCCAGCAGCTTAGATGGGGTTTTGGGTAGCAATGAGCAGTTCTTC.

The chain uses TRBV19 and TRBJ2-3; D is perhaps TRBD1 (6 bases). Germline CDR1 and CDR2: LNHDA and SQIVND (reference sequence). The length of the CDR3 is 15 residues. V was shortened by 3 bases and J by 4 bases, with 14 bases between the two germline ends. In DNA, the CDR3 is TGTGCCAGTAGTATCGTCAGGGGTATCGCAGATACGCAGTATTTT. Protein: CASSIVRGIADTQYF.

This chain links TRBV4-1 with TRBJ1-6; 9 bases map to TRBD1. The CDR3 runs to 15 residues. Germline-derived CDR1 and CDR2 are MGHRA and YSYEKL. The V segment lost 0 bases and the J segment 10 bases; nucleotides outside the gene matches: 4. In nucleotides, the CDR3 is TGCGCCAGCAGCCAAGAGGGGGACAGGGCCTCACCCCTCCACTTT. Protein product: CASSQEGDRASPLHF.